This record concerns one T cell receptor (beta chain) sequence. V lost 1 base and J 1 base, leaving 11 bases between the germline ends. Germline V CDR1 and CDR2: GTSNPN, SVGIG (reference sequence). The CDR3 is made up of 14 amino acids. This entry belongs to a study of blood T cell repertoires in COVID-19. Generated by immunoSEQ multiplex PCR, the TCRdb table keeps only in-frame clones and is missing some. The data hold about 210,000 clones, with approximately 84% observed a single time. This clonotype originated in a woman in her forties or fifties with active or convalescent COVID-19. The sample consisted of peripheral blood. The rearrangement links TRBV30 to TRBJ2-7, with D possibly matching TRBD2 (6 bases). The CDR3 nucleotides read TGTGCCTGGAGTGCTAGCGATTTTTCCTACGAGCAGTACTTC. Amino acid sequence: CAWSASDFSYEQYF.